Below, 7 T cell receptor beta chains from the same sample are listed, as sequenced in a study of blood T cell repertoires in COVID-19. This table comes from immunoSEQ multiplex PCR, and its TCRdb copy is limited to in-frame clones, with some not included. The table has some 210,000 clones, approximately 91% seen once; the top ten hold around 6.5%. Material for sequencing was peripheral blood. These TCRs come from a man between 60 and 75 years old who had recovered from COVID-19.

V usage is TRBV18 and J usage is TRBJ2-5, with TRBD1 matching 9 bases. CDR1 is KGHSH, CDR2 LQKENI, per germline. The CDR3 length is 14 residues. J lost 3 bases, V lost 3 bases, and 2 bases had no gene match. This CDR3 is CASSPWTGEETQYF. The CDR3 region has the DNA TGTGCCAGCTCACCCTGGACAGGGGAAGAGACCCAGTACTTC.

The rearrangement links TRBV10-3 to TRBJ1-5; a weak D match, TRBD1 (6 bases). Trimming removed 2 bases at V and 2 bases at J, with 7 bases between. Germline V lookup: CDR1 ENHRY, CDR2 SYGVKD. The CDR3 covers 14 residues. The CDR3 DNA sequence: TGTGCCATCAGTGAGGGACAGCGCAATCAGCCCCAGCATTTT. The encoded protein is CAISEGQRNQPQHF.

The gene calls are TRBV24-1 and TRBJ2-2, with 10 bases lining up with TRBD1. The CDR3 consists of 16 residues. Losses at the gene ends were 4 bases for V and 6 bases for J; bases not matched to a gene: 7. Germline CDR1 reads KGHDR; CDR2 reads SFDVKD. The CDR3 DNA reads TGTGCCACCAGTGACTCCGACAGGGGGCTTGCCGGGGAGCTGTTTTTT. This translates into CATSDSDRGLAGELFF.

The chain recombines TRBV19 with TRBJ2-1; D perhaps matches TRBD1 (6 bases). CDR3 length: 15 residues. Trimming took off 6 bases at V and 0 bases at J, with 12 bases between the two ends. Looked up from germline, CDR1 is LNHDA and CDR2 is SQIVND (reference sequence). As DNA, the CDR3 is TGTGCCAGTAGCCACAGGGATACCTCCTACAATGAGCAGTTCTTC. Its protein product is CASSHRDTSYNEQFF.

The chain has TRBV5-1 and TRBJ2-7, with D possibly being TRBD1 (5 bases). The V and J ends lost 3 bases and 1 base respectively, with 11 bases between them. The CDR3 is made up of 14 amino acids. Per germline, CDR1 SGHRS and CDR2 YFSETQ. The CDR3, as DNA: TGCGCCAGCAGCTACGACAGTGGATCCTACGAGCAGTACTTC. Encoded protein: CASSYDSGSYEQYF.

In its sample, this clone was seen once. This chain joins TRBV7-8 and TRBJ2-2, with 7 positions matching TRBD2. The germline V gene has CDR1 SGHVS and CDR2 FQNEAQ. V was pared by 8 bases and J by 3 bases, with 3 bases of the junction left unmatched. The CDR3 extends over 13 amino acids. The CDR3 bases are TGTGCCAGCGGGAGGGAGCACACCGGGGAGCTGTTTTTT. The encoded protein is CASGREHTGELFF.

J is TRBJ1-5 and V is TRBV4-1; TRBD1 aligns across 7 bases. CDR3 size: 17 residues. CDR1 is MGHRA and CDR2 is YSYEKL in the germline V gene. The ends lost 0 bases at V and 1 base at J; junction bases unmatched: 6. The chain's CDR3 is CASSQDAAGGSNQPQHF. CDR3 DNA sequence: TGCGCCAGCAGCCAAGACGCGGCAGGGGGAAGCAATCAGCCCCAGCATTTT.